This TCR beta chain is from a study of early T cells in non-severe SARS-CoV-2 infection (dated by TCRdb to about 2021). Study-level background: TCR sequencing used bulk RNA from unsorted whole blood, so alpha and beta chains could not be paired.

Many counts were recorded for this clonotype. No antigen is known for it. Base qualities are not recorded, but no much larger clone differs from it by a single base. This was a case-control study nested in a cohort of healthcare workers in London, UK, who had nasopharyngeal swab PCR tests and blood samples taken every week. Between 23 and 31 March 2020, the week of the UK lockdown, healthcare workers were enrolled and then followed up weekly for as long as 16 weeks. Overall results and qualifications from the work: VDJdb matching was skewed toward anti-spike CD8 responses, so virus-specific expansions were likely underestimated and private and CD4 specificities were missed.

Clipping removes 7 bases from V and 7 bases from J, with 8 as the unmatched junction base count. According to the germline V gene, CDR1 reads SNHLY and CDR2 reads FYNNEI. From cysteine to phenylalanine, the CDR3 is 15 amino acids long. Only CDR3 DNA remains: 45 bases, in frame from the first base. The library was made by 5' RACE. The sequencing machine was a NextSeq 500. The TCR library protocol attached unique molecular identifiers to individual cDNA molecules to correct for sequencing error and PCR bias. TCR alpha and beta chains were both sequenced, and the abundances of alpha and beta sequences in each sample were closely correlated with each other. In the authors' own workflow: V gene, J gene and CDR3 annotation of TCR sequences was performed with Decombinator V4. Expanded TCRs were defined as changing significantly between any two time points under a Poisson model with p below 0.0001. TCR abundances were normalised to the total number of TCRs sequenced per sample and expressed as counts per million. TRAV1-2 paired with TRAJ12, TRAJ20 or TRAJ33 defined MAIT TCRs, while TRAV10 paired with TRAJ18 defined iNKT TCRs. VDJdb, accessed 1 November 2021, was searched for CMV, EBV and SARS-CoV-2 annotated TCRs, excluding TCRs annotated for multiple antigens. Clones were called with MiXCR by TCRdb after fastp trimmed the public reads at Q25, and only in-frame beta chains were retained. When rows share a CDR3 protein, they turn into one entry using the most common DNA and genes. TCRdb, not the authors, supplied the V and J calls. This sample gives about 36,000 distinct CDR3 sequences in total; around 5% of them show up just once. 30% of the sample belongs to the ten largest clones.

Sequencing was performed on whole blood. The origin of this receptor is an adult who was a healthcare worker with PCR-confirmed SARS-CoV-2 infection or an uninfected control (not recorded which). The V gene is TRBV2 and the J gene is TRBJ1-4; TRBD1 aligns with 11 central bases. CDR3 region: CASKTAGTGGEKLFF. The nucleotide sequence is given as TGTGCCAGCAAGACCGCCGGGACAGGGGGTGAAAAACTGTTTTTT.